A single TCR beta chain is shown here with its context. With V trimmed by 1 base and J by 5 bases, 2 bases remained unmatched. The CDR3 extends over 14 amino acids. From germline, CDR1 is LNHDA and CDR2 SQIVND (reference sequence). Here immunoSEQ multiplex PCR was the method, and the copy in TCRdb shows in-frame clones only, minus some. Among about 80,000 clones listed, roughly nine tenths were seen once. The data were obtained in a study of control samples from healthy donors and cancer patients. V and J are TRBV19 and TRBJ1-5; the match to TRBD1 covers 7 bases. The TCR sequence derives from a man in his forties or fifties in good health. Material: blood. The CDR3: CASSIGQGHQPQHF. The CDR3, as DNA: TGTGCCAGTAGTATAGGACAGGGTCATCAGCCCCAGCATTTT.